These 20 T cell receptor beta chains share one sample of origin, sequenced in a study of CD8 T cells in Susac syndrome. An amount of RNA that ranged from about 0.45 to 1 ug was reverse transcribed with random hexamers. Using its own MiXCR run on the immunoSEQ multiplex PCR reads, TCRdb lists one record per CDR3 protein. Seen here are about 140,000 distinct CDR3 sequences, 95% observed once, and the top ten hold over 0.1%. The sample taken for sequencing was CD4+ T cells from PBMCs. The receptors stem from a human donor with multiple sclerosis.

This chain connects TRBV7-2 to TRBJ2-2; D call uncertain. Germline loops: CDR1 SGHTA, CDR2 FQGNSA. V shed 1 base and J shed 0 bases, with 9 bases lying between them. The CDR3 totals 16 residues. The CDR3 DNA reads as TGTGCCAGCAGCTTAGATACGGGCACGAACACCGGGGAGCTGTTTTTT. Encoded protein: CASSLDTGTNTGELFF.

The V gene is TRBV30, the J gene TRBJ1-1, with D possibly TRBD1 on 6 matching bases. Deletions cut 0 bases from V and 6 bases from J, with 11 bases between. The V gene's germline CDR1 is GTSNPN and CDR2 SVGIG (reference sequence). The CDR3 consists of 13 residues. This chain's CDR3 is CAWSVQGVAEAFF. CDR3 sequence (DNA): TGTGCCTGGAGTGTACAGGGTGTGGCTGAAGCTTTCTTT.

Only one count was recorded for this clonotype. The rearrangement joins TRBV5-6 to TRBJ2-7; the D call may be TRBD1 or TRBD2 (5 bases each). The CDR3 is made up of 14 amino acids. V was cut by 2 bases and J by 4 bases, with 13 bases left in between. Germline CDR1 and CDR2: SGHDT and YYEEEE. The CDR3 protein is CASSFTGTGYEQYF. The DNA of the CDR3 is TGTGCCAGCAGCTTCACCGGGACGGGATACGAGCAGTACTTC.

CDR3 loop: CASKRLTGAPDTQYF. CDR3 coding DNA: TGCGCCAGCAAGAGACTTACAGGGGCGCCGGATACGCAGTATTTT. V and J are TRBV5-1 and TRBJ2-3, with TRBD1 matching 7 bases. The ends lost 6 bases at V and 6 bases at J; junction bases unmatched: 13. CDR3 length equals 15 residues. Germline V lookup: CDR1 SGHRS, CDR2 YFSETQ.

The chain carries TRBV7-6 and TRBJ2-1; possible D gene TRBD2, 7 bases. The CDR3 is 14 amino acids. V was trimmed by 0 bases and J by 8 bases, leaving 11 bases between them. Germline V gives CDR1 SGHVS, CDR2 FNYEAQ. For the CDR3, the DNA is TGTGCCAGCAGCTTAGCCCGGGGGGCATATGAGCAGTTCTTC. Its translation is CASSLARGAYEQFF.

The rearrangement joins TRBV9 to TRBJ2-5, with D possibly TRBD1 on 6 matching bases. Germline V gene sequence: CDR1 SGDLS, CDR2 YYNGEE. V was cut by 1 base and J by 2 bases, with 9 bases left in between. CDR3 length: 14 amino acids. The CDR3 region is CASSVRTGQETQYF. CDR3 sequence (DNA): TGTGCCAGCAGCGTACGAACAGGGCAAGAGACCCAGTACTTC.

Here the CDR3 DNA reads TGTGCCAGCAGCGCAGGGGACAGATATAACTATGGCTACACCTTC. Its translation: CASSAGDRYNYGYTF. The chain links TRBV9 to TRBJ1-2; TRBD1 agrees at 7 bases. V lost 3 bases to trimming and J lost 1 base; unmatched junction nucleotides: 6. Germline CDR1 SGDLS, CDR2 YYNGEE. This CDR3 is built from 15 residues.

The gene calls are TRBV19 and TRBJ1-1, with 9 bases aligning to TRBD1. Germline CDR1 reads LNHDA; CDR2 reads SQIVND (reference sequence). Trimming at V came to 2 bases and at J to 2 bases, leaving 3 bases not matched to a gene. The CDR3 has 15 amino acids. The CDR3 is CASSITGQGNTEAFF. In DNA, the CDR3 is TGTGCCAGTAGTATAACGGGACAGGGTAACACTGAAGCTTTCTTT.

V is TRBV10-3 and J is TRBJ2-3, with D possibly being TRBD1 or TRBD2 (6 bases each). Trimming removed 5 bases from V and 10 bases from J, with 13 bases in between. The germline gives CDR1 ENHRY, CDR2 SYGVKD. The CDR3 length is 12 residues. The CDR3 spells CAISSGQRAQYF. The CDR3 coding sequence is TGTGCCATCAGTTCAGGACAGCGGGCGCAGTATTTT.

This sequence joins TRBV11-2 and TRBJ2-7; unclear D gene. V lost 5 bases and J 0 bases, leaving 11 bases between the germline ends. The CDR3 loop spans 14 amino acids. The germline CDR1 and CDR2 sequences are SGHAT and FQNNGV. CDR3 region: CASSPDLSSYEQYF. Written as DNA, the CDR3 is TGTGCCAGCAGCCCCGACCTAAGCTCCTACGAGCAGTACTTC.

The chain employs TRBV7-2 and TRBJ2-1, with D uncertain. Between the trimmed V and J ends, which lost 4 bases and 4 bases, there was a span of 8 bases. Germline V CDR1 and CDR2: SGHTA, FQGNSA. There are 13 residues in the CDR3. The CDR3 DNA follows: TGTGCCAGCAGCTCCCAGTCGTACAATGAGCAGTTCTTC. It is translated as CASSSQSYNEQFF.

This rearrangement joins TRBV28 to TRBJ2-1; 8 nucleotides match TRBD1. Germline trimming cut 2 bases from V and 7 bases from J; bases unmatched to any gene: 4. The CDR3 totals 14 residues. Germline V gene data show CDR1 as MDHEN and CDR2 as SYDVKM. CDR3 in amino acids: CASSLQGQANEQFF. The CDR3 nucleotides read TGTGCCAGCAGTTTACAGGGACAGGCTAATGAGCAGTTCTTC.

This clonotype was recorded only once. The chain has TRBV5-1 and TRBJ1-2; 10 nucleotides align to TRBD1. The CDR3 has 15 amino acids. Trimming cost V 4 bases and J 7 bases; bases outside gene matches: 10. CDR1 is SGHRS, CDR2 YFSETQ, per germline. The CDR3 nucleotides read TGCGCCAGCAGCCTGACGTCGGGACAGGGGTTTGGCTACACCTTC. It encodes CASSLTSGQGFGYTF.

The CDR3 here is CASSPPTGAETQYF. CDR3 DNA: TGTGCCAGCTCACCACCGACAGGGGCAGAGACCCAGTACTTC. The chain joins TRBV18 to TRBJ2-5; 8 bases are shared with TRBD1. Germline V gene data show CDR1 as KGHSH and CDR2 as LQKENI. V shed 0 bases, J shed 4 bases, and the junction held 1 base outside the gene matches. The CDR3 is made up of 14 amino acids.

The CDR3 spells CASSQDGTTEAFF. The CDR3 nucleotides read TGTGCCAGCAGCCAAGATGGAACCACTGAAGCTTTCTTT. This sequence joins TRBV3-1 and TRBJ1-1; D unresolved. Germline values: CDR1 LGHDT, CDR2 YNNKEL (reference sequence). V shed 0 bases and J shed 4 bases, with 6 bases lying between them. The CDR3 is 13 amino acids.

This clonotype was seen only once. The rearrangement joins TRBV7-9 to TRBJ1-5; D unresolved. The CDR3 is 12 amino acids. Trimming took 7 bases from V and 7 from J, leaving 11 bases between them. In germline, CDR1 is SEHNR, CDR2 FQNEAQ (reference sequence). Here the CDR3 reads CASNREGQPQHF. CDR3 coding DNA: TGTGCCAGCAACCGGGAGGGACAGCCCCAGCATTTT. Full variable domain (remainder filled in from reference TRBV7-9 and TRBJ1-5): DTGVSQNPRHKITKRGQNVTFRCDPISEHNRLYWYRQTLGQGPEFLTYFQNEAQLEKSRLLSDRFSAERPKGSFSTLEIQRTEQGDSAMYLCASNREGQPQHFGDGTRLSIL.

This sequence joins TRBV3-1 and TRBJ2-7, with TRBD2 as a possible D gene (5 bases). Germline CDR1 and CDR2: LGHDT and YNNKEL (reference sequence). The V gene lost 4 bases and the J gene lost 0 bases, with 10 bases spanning the gap. This CDR3 has 14 amino acids. CDR3 sequence: CASSRETISYEQYF. In DNA, the CDR3 is TGTGCCAGCAGCCGAGAGACTATCTCCTACGAGCAGTACTTC.

This clonotype was seen more than once but under ten times. V and J are TRBV5-1 and TRBJ2-7; maybe TRBD1 (5 bases). In germline, CDR1 is SGHRS, CDR2 YFSETQ. Trimming cost V 5 bases and J 2 bases, with 17 bases left between them. The CDR3 is 15 amino acids. The CDR3 reads CASRPDPGIAYEQYF. Written as DNA, the CDR3 is TGCGCCAGCAGGCCAGACCCAGGGATAGCCTACGAGCAGTACTTC.

This clonotype was observed a single time. The V gene is TRBV30, the J gene TRBJ1-2; perhaps TRBD1 as D (5 bases). There are 14 residues in the CDR3. From germline, CDR1 is GTSNPN and CDR2 SVGIG (reference sequence). Between the trimmed V and J ends, which lost 4 bases and 4 bases, there was a span of 16 bases. CDR3 sequence: CAWNYRWKVYGYTF. The CDR3 region has the DNA TGTGCCTGGAATTACAGGTGGAAGGTCTATGGCTACACCTTC.

A single count supports this clonotype. The gene calls are TRBV20-1 and TRBJ2-3; the D is unclear. The CDR3 sequence is 12 residues long. Per the germline V gene, CDR1 is DFQATT and CDR2 is SNEGSKA (reference sequence). V lost 4 bases and J 4 bases, leaving 9 bases between the germline ends. The DNA for the CDR3 is TGCAGTGCTATCGGACGCGCAGATACGCAGTATTTT. This codes for CSAIGRADTQYF.